These 16 T cell receptor beta chains originate from one sample sequenced in a study of T cell responses to AZD1222 COVID-19 vaccine. Only in-frame clones appear in the TCRdb table, and some are missing; sequencing was by immunoSEQ multiplex PCR. The profile covers 110,000 to 150,000 clones, with around 90% appearing a single time and about 3.8% taken by the ten largest. The specimen was peripheral blood, collected on day 0 of AZD1222 vaccination. The receptors were sampled from an adult in good health.

The chain uses TRBV7-9 and TRBJ2-7; 10 bases align to TRBD1. The germline CDR1 and CDR2 sequences are SEHNR and FQNEAQ (reference sequence). The V segment lost 5 bases and the J segment 2 bases; nucleotides outside the gene matches: 6. The CDR3 covers 15 residues. CDR3 bases: TGTGCCAGCAGCCAGGGACAGGGGATTCCCTACGAGCAGTACTTC. Protein sequence: CASSQGQGIPYEQYF.

The J gene is TRBJ2-7, the V gene TRBV27, with 14 bases matching TRBD2. The CDR3 is 15 residues long. The junction had 4 bases not matched to a gene; V was cut back by 5 bases and J by 4 bases. Germline V gene data show CDR1 as MNHEY and CDR2 as SMNVEV (reference sequence). The CDR3 sequence: CASSTGTSGSYEQYF. The CDR3 DNA sequence: TGTGCCAGCAGTACCGGGACTAGCGGGAGTTACGAGCAGTACTTC.

This chain joins TRBV29-1 and TRBJ1-4; 7 bases are shared with TRBD1. The germline V gene encodes CDR1 SQVTM and CDR2 ANQGSEA. J lost 8 bases, V lost 4 bases, and 13 bases had no gene match. The CDR3 is 15 residues long. CDR3 sequence: CSVAAGGGLGEKLFF. In nucleotides, the CDR3 is TGCAGCGTTGCGGCAGGGGGAGGCCTAGGCGAAAAACTGTTTTTT.

The chain employs TRBV12-3 or TRBV12-4 and TRBJ1-1; the D gene is possibly TRBD1 (5 bases). V gave up 3 bases and J gave up 8 bases, with 10 bases separating them. This CDR3 contains 12 residues. CDR3 DNA: TGTGCCAGCAGTTTGACAGCGCTAGAAGCTTTCTTT. Protein sequence: CASSLTALEAFF.

The chain has TRBV27 and TRBJ2-7; D is unclear. Germline V CDR1 and CDR2: MNHEY, SMNVEV (reference sequence). The CDR3 has 13 residues. Deletions cut 4 bases from V and 2 bases from J, with 9 bases between. The DNA of the CDR3 is TGTGCCAGCAGTTCCCCCTGGCCCTACGAGCAGTACTTC. Translation gives CASSSPWPYEQYF.

The rearrangement uses TRBV15 and TRBJ2-5; 11 positions match TRBD1. The J segment lost 4 bases and the V segment lost 5 bases, leaving 6 bases of the junction unmatched. Looked up from germline, CDR1 is LNHNV and CDR2 is YYDKDF (reference sequence). The CDR3 is 15 residues long. For the CDR3, the DNA is TGTGCCACCAGCGGAGGGACAGGGGGATTAGAGACCCAGTACTTC. Translating it yields CATSGGTGGLETQYF.

This chain links TRBV19 with TRBJ2-7; 8 positions agree with TRBD1. The CDR3 contains 15 residues. Germline V gives CDR1 LNHDA, CDR2 SQIVND (reference sequence). V lost 4 bases to trimming and J lost 2 bases; unmatched junction nucleotides: 7. The CDR3 DNA reads as TGTGCCAGTAGTACGACAGGGGCTAAAACCTACGAGCAGTACTTC. The encoded protein is CASSTTGAKTYEQYF.

The rearrangement links TRBV7-7 to TRBJ1-1; no firm D call. The germline V gene encodes CDR1 SSHAT and CDR2 FNYEAQ (reference sequence). Trimming took 1 base from V and 1 from J, leaving 4 bases between them. The CDR3 totals 13 residues. The CDR3: CASSLGENTEAFF. CDR3 nucleotides: TGTGCCAGCAGCTTAGGGGAGAACACTGAAGCTTTCTTT.

The J gene is TRBJ2-1, the V gene TRBV7-3; D gene unclear. Germline lookup yields CDR1 SGHTA and CDR2 FQGTGA. The CDR3 has 13 amino acids. Trimming shortened V by 1 base and J by 9 bases, and 10 bases separated the two germline ends. CDR3 in amino acids: CASSLIPNGEQFF. In nucleotides, the CDR3 is TGTGCCAGCAGCTTAATTCCGAACGGTGAGCAGTTCTTC.

The rearrangement joins TRBV12-3 or TRBV12-4 to TRBJ1-2, with 9 bases that match TRBD1. Losses at the gene ends were 5 bases for V and 6 bases for J; bases not matched to a gene: 4. The CDR3 extends over 13 amino acids. This chain's CDR3 is CASSPTGGHGYTF. DNA of the CDR3: TGTGCCAGCAGTCCCACAGGGGGCCATGGCTACACCTTC.

This chain links TRBV30 with TRBJ1-1; D is possibly TRBD1 (5 bases). The CDR3 runs 12 residues. Trimming shortened V by 5 bases and J by 2 bases, and 9 bases separated the two germline ends. Germline V gene sequence: CDR1 GTSNPN, CDR2 SVGIG (reference sequence). CDR3 DNA: TGTGCCTGGGGGACGGGAAACACTGAAGCTTTCTTT. It encodes CAWGTGNTEAFF.

V gene TRBV27 combines with J gene TRBJ2-3, with D unclear. From germline, CDR1 is MNHEY and CDR2 SMNVEV (reference sequence). Trimming stripped 5 bases from V and 1 base from J, with 13 bases between. The length of the CDR3 is 15 residues. The CDR3 DNA is TGTGCCAGCAGTACCACCCGCGCCCGCACAGATACGCAGTATTTT. Translating gives CASSTTRARTDTQYF.

This chain links TRBV27 with TRBJ2-7; the D is unclear. Germline CDR1 is MNHEY and CDR2 is SMNVEV (reference sequence). V was shortened by 2 bases and J by 1 base, with 6 bases between the two germline ends. The CDR3 is 13 residues long. The CDR3 is CASSLLPSYEQYF. The DNA of the CDR3 is TGTGCCAGCAGTTTACTCCCTTCCTACGAGCAGTACTTC.

This clone was recorded once. The chain combines TRBV29-1 with TRBJ2-5, with D possibly matching TRBD1 (6 bases). Germline V lookup: CDR1 SQVTM, CDR2 ANQGSEA. This CDR3 region has 15 residues. The V end lost 1 base, the J end lost 6 bases, and 18 bases lay between the germline ends. The CDR3: CSVEGIQGAGKTQYF. The CDR3 DNA sequence: TGCAGCGTTGAAGGTATACAGGGAGCCGGAAAGACCCAGTACTTC.

The gene calls are TRBV10-3 and TRBJ2-2; D is ambiguous. The CDR3 is 13 residues long. Germline loops: CDR1 ENHRY, CDR2 SYGVKD. Trimming took off 5 bases at V and 6 bases at J, with 10 bases between the two ends. The CDR3 DNA reads TGTGCCATCAGTATTCTAGGTTCCGGGGAGCTGTTTTTT. Amino acids: CAISILGSGELFF.

This sequence joins TRBV2 and TRBJ2-1; 9 positions agree with TRBD1. The V segment lost 5 bases and the J segment 7 bases; nucleotides outside the gene matches: 6. Per the germline V gene, CDR1 is SNHLY and CDR2 is FYNNEI. The CDR3 is 14 residues long. This CDR3 is CASSRDRVKNEQFF. CDR3 nucleotides: TGTGCCAGCAGTCGGGACAGGGTTAAAAATGAGCAGTTCTTC. Full variable domain (remainder filled in from reference TRBV2 and TRBJ2-1): EPEVTQTPSHQVTQMGQEVILRCVPISNHLYFYWYRQILGQKVEFLVSFYNNEISEKSEIFDDQFSVERPDGSNFTLKIRSTKLEDSAMYFCASSRDRVKNEQFFGPGTRLTVL.